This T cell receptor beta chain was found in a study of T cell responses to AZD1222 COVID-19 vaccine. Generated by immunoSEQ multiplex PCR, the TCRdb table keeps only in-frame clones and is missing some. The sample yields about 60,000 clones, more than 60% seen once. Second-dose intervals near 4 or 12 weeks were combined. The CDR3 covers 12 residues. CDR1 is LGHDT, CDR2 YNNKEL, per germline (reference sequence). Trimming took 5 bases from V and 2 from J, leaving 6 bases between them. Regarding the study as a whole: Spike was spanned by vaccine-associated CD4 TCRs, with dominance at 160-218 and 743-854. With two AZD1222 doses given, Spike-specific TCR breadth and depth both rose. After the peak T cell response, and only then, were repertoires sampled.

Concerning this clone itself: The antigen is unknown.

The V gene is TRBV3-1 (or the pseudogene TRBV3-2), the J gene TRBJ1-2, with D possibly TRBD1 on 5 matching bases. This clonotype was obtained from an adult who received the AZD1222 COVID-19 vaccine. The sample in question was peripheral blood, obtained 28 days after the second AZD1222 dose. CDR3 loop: CASSGTNYGYTF. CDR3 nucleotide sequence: TGTGCCAGCAGCGGGACCAACTATGGCTACACCTTC.